A single sample gave rise to the 8 T cell receptor beta chains below, sequenced in a study of regulatory T cells in long-lasting Graves disease. Both iRepertoire HTBI primers and Arm-PCR of CDR3 regions were used to build the TCR beta libraries. Using its own MiXCR run on the multiplex PCR reads, TCRdb lists one record per CDR3 protein. The table lists about 420,000 distinct CDR3 sequences, about a sixth of them singletons, with about a quarter in the top ten. Time point reported: newly diagnosed GD, antithyroid drugs for less than 3 months. Preparation of the TCR library used RNA extracted from PBMCs. These data were also filed under a second study, of T cells in Graves' hyperthyroidism and ophthalmopathy.

The starting material was peripheral blood mononuclear cells (PBMCs), obtained at new diagnosis, from a patient treated with antithyroid drugs. These receptors were obtained from a woman aged 18-29 years with Graves disease.

This clonotype came up many times. This chain links TRBV5-4 with TRBJ2-7, with no clear D. V lost 5 bases and J 2 bases, leaving 17 bases between the germline ends. Germline CDR1 reads SGHNT; CDR2 reads YYREEE (reference sequence). The CDR3 consists of 15 residues. The CDR3 protein is CASSFLPGSPYEQYF. The DNA for the CDR3 is TGTGCCAGCAGTTTCCTACCGGGCAGTCCCTACGAGCAGTACTTC. Based on the CDR3 plus reference TRBV5-4 and TRBJ2-7, the full variable domain is ETGVTQSPTHLIKTRGQQVTLRCSSQSGHNTVSWYQQALGQGPQFIFQYYREEENGRGNFPPRFSGLQFPNYSSELNVNALELDDSALYLCASSFLPGSPYEQYFGPGTRLTVT.

This clonotype has at least ten counts. The V and J genes are TRBV18 and TRBJ1-1; no reliable D call. This CDR3 has 14 amino acids. V lost 4 bases, J lost 6 bases, and 15 bases lay in between. Germline V gene data show CDR1 as KGHSH and CDR2 as LQKENI. CDR3 sequence: CASSLSVREAEAFF. CDR3 bases: TGTGCCAGCTCACTATCAGTACGGGAAGCTGAAGCTTTCTTT.

Many counts were recorded for this clonotype. The chain carries TRBV20-1 and TRBJ1-5; 7 positions agree with TRBD1. This CDR3 has 16 residues. J was trimmed by 3 bases and V by 0 bases; bases with no gene match: 8. Per the germline V gene, CDR1 is DFQATT and CDR2 is SNEGSKA (reference sequence). CDR3 coding DNA: TGCAGTGCTAGAGATCCCACAGGGGTCGACAATCAGCCCCAGCATTTT. It codes for CSARDPTGVDNQPQHF.

The chain carries TRBV19 and TRBJ2-7; D gene uncertain. The germline gives CDR1 LNHDA, CDR2 SQIVND (reference sequence). This CDR3 has 14 amino acids. Trimming shortened V by 6 bases and J by 2 bases, and 14 bases separated the two germline ends. CDR3 sequence: CASRPTFGAYEQYF. The CDR3 DNA reads as TGTGCCAGTAGACCGACATTTGGGGCCTACGAGCAGTACTTC.

The gene calls are TRBV10-3 and TRBJ2-2; possibly TRBD2 for D (6 bases). Trimming took 9 bases from V and 0 from J, leaving 14 bases between them. The CDR3 totals 15 residues. Looked up from germline, CDR1 is ENHRY and CDR2 is SYGVKD. The CDR3 nucleotides are TGTGCCATGTCCCTGGGGGGAGCGAACACCGGGGAGCTGTTTTTT. This gives the protein CAMSLGGANTGELFF.

The rearrangement uses TRBV4-1 and TRBJ2-3; no firm D call. The CDR3 contains 15 residues. CDR1 is MGHRA and CDR2 is YSYEKL in the germline V gene. V dropped 0 bases and J dropped 5 bases, with 12 bases sitting between them. The CDR3 sequence: CASSQDNYYVDTQYF. The CDR3 DNA reads as TGCGCCAGCAGCCAAGATAACTATTACGTAGATACGCAGTATTTT.

This clonotype has at least ten counts. The rearrangement links TRBV27 to TRBJ1-2; TRBD1 matches at 8 bases. Germline V gene lookup returns CDR1 MNHEY and CDR2 SMNVEV (reference sequence). Unmatched junction bases numbered 9, after V lost 2 bases and J lost 4 bases. The CDR3 covers 16 residues. The CDR3 region has the DNA TGTGCCAGCAGTTTAATGGGCAGGGGGCAGGTCTATGGCTACACCTTC. Protein: CASSLMGRGQVYGYTF.

This clonotype was observed many times. The rearrangement uses TRBV11-3 and TRBJ2-1; 11 nucleotides agree with TRBD2. From germline, CDR1 is SGHNT and CDR2 YENEEA. This CDR3 comprises 17 residues. The J segment lost 6 bases and the V segment lost 0 bases, leaving 7 bases of the junction unmatched. CDR3 sequence: CASSLDPTSGSSNEQFF. Here the CDR3 DNA reads TGTGCCAGCAGCTTAGACCCTACTAGCGGGAGTTCCAATGAGCAGTTCTTC.